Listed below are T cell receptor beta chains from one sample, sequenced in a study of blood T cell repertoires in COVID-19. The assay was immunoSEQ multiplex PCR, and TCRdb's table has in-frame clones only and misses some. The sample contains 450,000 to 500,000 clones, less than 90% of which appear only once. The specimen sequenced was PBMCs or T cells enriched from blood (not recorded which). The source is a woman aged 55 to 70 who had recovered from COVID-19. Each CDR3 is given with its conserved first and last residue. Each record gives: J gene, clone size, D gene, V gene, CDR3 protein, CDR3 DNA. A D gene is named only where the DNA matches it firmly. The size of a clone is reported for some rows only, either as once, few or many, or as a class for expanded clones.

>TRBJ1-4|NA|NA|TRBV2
CASSEAGAFEKLFF
TGTGCCAGCAGTGAGGCTGGGGCGTTTGAAAAACTGTTTTTT
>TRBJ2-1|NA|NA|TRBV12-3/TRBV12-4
CASSRGNEQFF
TGTGCCAGCAGTAGAGGGAATGAGCAGTTCTTC
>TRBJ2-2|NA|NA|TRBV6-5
CASTPIIGGTGELFF
TGTGCCAGCACCCCCATAATCGGGGGAACCGGGGAGCTGTTTTTT
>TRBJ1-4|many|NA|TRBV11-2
CASSLAFRSEKLFF
TGTGCCAGCAGCTTAGCCTTTAGGAGTGAAAAACTGTTTTTT
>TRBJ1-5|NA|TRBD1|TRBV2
CASAITGGANQPQHF
TGTGCCAGCGCGATCACAGGGGGCGCGAATCAGCCCCAGCATTTT
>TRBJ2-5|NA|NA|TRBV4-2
CASSQEWQGVGYQETQYF
TGTGCCAGCAGCCAAGAGTGGCAGGGCGTCGGGTACCAAGAGACCCAGTACTTC
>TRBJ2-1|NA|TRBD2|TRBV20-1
CSASDSGAYNEQFF
TGCAGTGCTAGTGATAGCGGGGCATACAATGAGCAGTTCTTC
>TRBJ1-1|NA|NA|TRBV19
CASSIDDIMNTEAFF
TGTGCCAGTAGTATAGACGACATTATGAACACTGAAGCTTTCTTT
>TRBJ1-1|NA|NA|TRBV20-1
CSASGSQGYGTEAFF
TGCAGTGCTAGTGGATCCCAGGGCTACGGCACTGAAGCTTTCTTT
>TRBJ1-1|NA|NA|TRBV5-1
CASRKEMNTEAFF
TGCGCCAGCAGAAAGGAGATGAACACTGAAGCTTTCTTT
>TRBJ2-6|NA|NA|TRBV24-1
CATSDPGEAGANVLTF
TGTGCCACCAGTGACCCCGGGGAGGCTGGGGCCAACGTCCTGACTTTC
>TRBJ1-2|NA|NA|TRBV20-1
CSASRGAGDLVYGYTF
TGCAGTGCTAGTCGGGGGGCGGGAGACCTAGTCTATGGCTACACCTTC
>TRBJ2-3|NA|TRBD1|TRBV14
CASSPGTGTDTQYF
TGTGCCAGCAGCCCTGGGACAGGGACAGATACGCAGTATTTT
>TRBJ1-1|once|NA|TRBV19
CASSIAGGYTEAFF
TGTGCCAGTAGTATTGCGGGGGGCTACACTGAAGCTTTCTTT
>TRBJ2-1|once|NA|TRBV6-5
CASSYRGSTYNEQFF
TGTGCCAGCAGTTACCGGGGTTCCACGTACAATGAGCAGTTCTTC
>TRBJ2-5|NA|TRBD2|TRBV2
CASRRLAGETFQETQYF
TGTGCCAGCAGGAGACTAGCGGGGGAGACTTTCCAAGAGACCCAGTACTTC
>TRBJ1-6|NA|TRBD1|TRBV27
CASRTSTGGDSPLHF
TGTGCCAGCAGAACATCGACAGGGGGCGATTCACCCCTCCACTTT
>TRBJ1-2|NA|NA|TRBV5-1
CASSLDGGTYGYTF
TGCGCCAGCAGCTTGGACGGAGGTACTTATGGCTACACCTTC